The source of this T cell receptor (beta chain) is a study of glioma-infiltrating T cells after dendritic cell vaccination. The data were produced by immunoSEQ multiplex PCR, yet TCRdb's version contains in-frame clones alone and is incomplete. The table shows about 73,000 clones, with over 75% occurring only once. The receptor was isolated from a human donor with glioblastoma. The specimen comprised blood, sampled before dendritic cell vaccination.

In nucleotides, the CDR3 is TGTGCCAGCAGTGCGGACAGTTCCGGGGAGCTGTTTTTT. Translating gives CASSADSSGELFF. The rearrangement links TRBV2 to TRBJ2-2; weak D call: TRBD1 (6 bases). There are 13 residues in the CDR3. CDR1 and CDR2 from the germline V gene are SNHLY and FYNNEI. Trimming shortened V by 4 bases and J by 6 bases, and 9 bases separated the two germline ends.